This TCR beta chain was identified in a study of beta chain features in type 1 diabetes. Study-wide context: No age, gender or cell yield differences were seen between patients and healthy donors.

Expressed TCRB transcripts were sequenced because the isolated RNA had all been reverse transcribed beforehand. Measured with immunoSEQ multiplex PCR; TCRdb has only the in-frame clones, and not every one. The sample contains about 180,000 clones, 10% to 15% of which appear only once. This clone was observed a handful of times. Its antigen is undetermined. CDR1 and CDR2 from the germline V gene are MDHEN and SYDVKM. With 5 bases removed from V and 4 bases from J, the gap between germline ends came to 18 bases. This CDR3 is 16 amino acids long. General study findings and limits: Compared to healthy donors, patients appeared to have naive, central memory and Treg TCRB repertoires that were more alike.

The TCR comes from a woman aged 18-35 years in good health. The genes are TRBV28 and TRBJ2-1; D perhaps matches TRBD2 (6 bases). The sample consisted of central memory CD4+ T cells from blood. The CDR3 sequence: CASSPNPEGPYNEQFF. CDR3 sequence (DNA): TGTGCCAGCAGTCCCAACCCGGAGGGGCCTTACAATGAGCAGTTCTTC.